Described below is a single TCR beta chain sequence and its context. In the original analysis: Researchers report that nucleated cell counts were estimated from reference gene primer amplification. Libraries were prepared by immunoSEQ multiplex PCR; TCRdb keeps only in-frame clonotypes and omits some of them. That table supplies the V and J calls and clone size; D and trimming were determined from the DNA. The sample consists of about 44,000 clones, under 90% of them appearing once. The CDR3 runs to 13 residues. The source of the sample is a study of blood T cell repertoires in COVID-19. Study-level background: Sites in the United States, Italy and Spain provided acute and convalescent COVID-19 samples. The analysed material was cDNA or gDNA that came from T cells, B-cell-depleted T cells, or PBMCs.

This sequence was found in a human donor in a cohort sampled during active COVID-19. The rearrangement joins TRBV21-1 to TRBJ1-3; the tabulated D call, TRBD1, remains unverified against the DNA. TRBV21-1 is termed a pseudogene. The specimen sequenced was peripheral blood. CDR3 in DNA: TGTGCCAGCACCGACGGGACAGTGAACACCATATATTTT. This translates into CASTDGTVNTIYF.